The clone carrying this TCR beta chain occurred once. This sample was taken from a study of PD-L1 blockade in urothelial cancer. Data came from immunoSEQ multiplex PCR; TCRdb stores just in-frame clones and leaves some out. The sample carries around 29,000 clones, approximately 80% recorded once. Documented time point: peripheral blood 6 weeks after treatment start. The CDR3 length is 14 residues. V lost 2 bases and J lost 3, with 8 bases in between. Germline lookup yields CDR1 SGHNT and CDR2 YYREEE (reference sequence). Specimen: PBMCs, collected around atezolizumab (anti-PD-L1) treatment. This rearrangement joins TRBV5-4 to TRBJ1-4; D call uncertain. The receptor was derived from a man in his 70s with urothelial cancer. CDR3 in amino acids: CASSFSGSNEKLFF. CDR3 nucleotide sequence: TGTGCCAGCAGCTTCTCAGGTTCTAATGAAAAACTGTTTTTT.